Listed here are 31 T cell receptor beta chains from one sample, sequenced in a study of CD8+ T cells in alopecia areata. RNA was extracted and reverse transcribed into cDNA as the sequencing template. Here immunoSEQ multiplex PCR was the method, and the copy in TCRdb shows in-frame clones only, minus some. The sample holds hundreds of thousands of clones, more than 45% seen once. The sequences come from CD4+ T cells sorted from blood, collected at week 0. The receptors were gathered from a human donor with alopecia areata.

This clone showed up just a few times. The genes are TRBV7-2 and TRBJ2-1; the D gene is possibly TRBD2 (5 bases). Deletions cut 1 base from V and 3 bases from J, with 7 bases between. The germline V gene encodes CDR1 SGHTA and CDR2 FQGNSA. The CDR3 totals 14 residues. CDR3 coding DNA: TGTGCCAGCAGCTTAGACGGGGTCTACAATGAGCAGTTCTTC. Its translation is CASSLDGVYNEQFF.

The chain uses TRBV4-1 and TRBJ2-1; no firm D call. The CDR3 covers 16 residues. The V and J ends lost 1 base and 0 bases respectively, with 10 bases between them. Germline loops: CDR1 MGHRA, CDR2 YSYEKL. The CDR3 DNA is TGCGCCAGCAGCCAAGTCGGCAGGAACTCCTACAATGAGCAGTTCTTC. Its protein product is CASSQVGRNSYNEQFF.

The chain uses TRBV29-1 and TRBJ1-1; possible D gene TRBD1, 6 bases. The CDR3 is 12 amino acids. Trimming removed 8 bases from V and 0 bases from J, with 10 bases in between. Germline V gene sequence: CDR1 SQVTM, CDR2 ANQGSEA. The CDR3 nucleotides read TGCAGCTCGGGACACATGAACACTGAAGCTTTCTTT. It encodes CSSGHMNTEAFF.

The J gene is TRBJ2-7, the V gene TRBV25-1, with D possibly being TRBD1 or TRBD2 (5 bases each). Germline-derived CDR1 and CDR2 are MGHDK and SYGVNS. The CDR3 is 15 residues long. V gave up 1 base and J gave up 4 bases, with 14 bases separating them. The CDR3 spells CASSELGPTGYEQYF. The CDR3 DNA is TGTGCCAGCAGTGAATTGGGACCCACGGGGTACGAGCAGTACTTC.

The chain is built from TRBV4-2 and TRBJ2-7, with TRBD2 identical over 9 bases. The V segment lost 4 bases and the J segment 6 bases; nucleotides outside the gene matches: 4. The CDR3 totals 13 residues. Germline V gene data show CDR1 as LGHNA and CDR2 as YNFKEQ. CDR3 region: CASSPSGKSEQYF. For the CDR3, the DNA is TGTGCCAGCAGCCCTAGCGGGAAGAGCGAGCAGTACTTC.

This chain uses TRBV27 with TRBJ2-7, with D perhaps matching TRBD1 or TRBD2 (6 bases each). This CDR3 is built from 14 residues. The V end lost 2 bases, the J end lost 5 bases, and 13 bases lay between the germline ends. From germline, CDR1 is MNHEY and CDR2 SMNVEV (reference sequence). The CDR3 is CASSLRRDKDEQYF. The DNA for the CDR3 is TGTGCCAGCAGTTTAAGGCGGGACAAAGACGAGCAGTACTTC.

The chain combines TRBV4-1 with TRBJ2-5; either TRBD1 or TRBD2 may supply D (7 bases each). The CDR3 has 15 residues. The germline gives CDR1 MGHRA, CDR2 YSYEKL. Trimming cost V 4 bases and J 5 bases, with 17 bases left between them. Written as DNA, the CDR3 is TGCGCCAGCAGCCGCTCAAGCGGGACAGCGGAGACCCAGTACTTC. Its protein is CASSRSSGTAETQYF.

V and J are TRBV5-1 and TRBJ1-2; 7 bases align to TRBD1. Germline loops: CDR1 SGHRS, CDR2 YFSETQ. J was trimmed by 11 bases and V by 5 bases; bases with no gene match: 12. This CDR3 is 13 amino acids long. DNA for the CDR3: TGCGCCAGCAGAGAGGGACAGCCTCCGGGGTACACCTTC. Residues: CASREGQPPGYTF.

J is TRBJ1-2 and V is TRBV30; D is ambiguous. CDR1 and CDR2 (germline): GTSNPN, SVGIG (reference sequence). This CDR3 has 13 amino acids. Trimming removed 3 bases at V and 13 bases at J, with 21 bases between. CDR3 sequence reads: CAWSLLLKTALTF. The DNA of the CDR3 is TGTGCCTGGAGCCTACTCCTAAAGACGGCGCTCACCTTC.

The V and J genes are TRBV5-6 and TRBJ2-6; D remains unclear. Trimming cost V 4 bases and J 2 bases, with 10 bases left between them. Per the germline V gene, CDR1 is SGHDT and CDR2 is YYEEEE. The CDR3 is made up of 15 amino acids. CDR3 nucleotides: TGTGCCAGCAGCATTCCTGGGCCTGGGGCCAACGTCCTGACTTTC. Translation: CASSIPGPGANVLTF.

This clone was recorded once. Here the CDR3 reads CASSLASGYYGYTF. In DNA form, the CDR3 reads TGTGCCAGCAGCTTAGCCTCGGGGTACTATGGCTACACCTTC. This sequence joins TRBV7-2 and TRBJ1-2; no reliable D call. The CDR3 covers 14 residues. Germline V gene sequence: CDR1 SGHTA, CDR2 FQGNSA. Trimming shortened V by 0 bases and J by 3 bases, and 8 bases separated the two germline ends.

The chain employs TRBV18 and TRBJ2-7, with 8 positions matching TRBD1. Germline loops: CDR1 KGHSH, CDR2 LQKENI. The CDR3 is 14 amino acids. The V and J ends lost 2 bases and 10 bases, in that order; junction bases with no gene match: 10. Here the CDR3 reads CASSPERTGSVQYF. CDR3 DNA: TGTGCCAGCTCACCAGAACGGACAGGGTCAGTACAGTACTTC.

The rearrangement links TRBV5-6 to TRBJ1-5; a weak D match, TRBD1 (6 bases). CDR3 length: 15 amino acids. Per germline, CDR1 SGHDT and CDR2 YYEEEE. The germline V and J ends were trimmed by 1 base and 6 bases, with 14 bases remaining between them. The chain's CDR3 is CASSLRGAPGQPQHF. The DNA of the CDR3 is TGTGCCAGCAGCTTGCGGGGGGCGCCAGGTCAGCCCCAGCATTTT. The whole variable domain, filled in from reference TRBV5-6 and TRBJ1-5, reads DAGVTQSPTHLIKTRGQQVTLRCSPKSGHDTVSWYQQALGQGPQFIFQYYEEEERQRGNFPDRFSGHQFPNYSSELNVNALLLGDSALYLCASSLRGAPGQPQHFGDGTRLSIL.

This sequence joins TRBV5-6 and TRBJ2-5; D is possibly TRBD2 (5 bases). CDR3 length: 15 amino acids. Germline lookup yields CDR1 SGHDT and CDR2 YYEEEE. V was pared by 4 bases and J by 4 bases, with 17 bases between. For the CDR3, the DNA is TGTGCCAGCAGCCAATACGCGGCGGGTGGAGAGACCCAGTACTTC. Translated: CASSQYAAGGETQYF.

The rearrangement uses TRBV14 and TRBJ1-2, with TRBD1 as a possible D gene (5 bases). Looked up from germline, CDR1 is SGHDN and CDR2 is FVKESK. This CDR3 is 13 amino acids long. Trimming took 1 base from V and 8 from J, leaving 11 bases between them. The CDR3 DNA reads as TGTGCCAGCAGCCAAGGGACTCAGGGAGGCTACACCTTC. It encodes CASSQGTQGGYTF.

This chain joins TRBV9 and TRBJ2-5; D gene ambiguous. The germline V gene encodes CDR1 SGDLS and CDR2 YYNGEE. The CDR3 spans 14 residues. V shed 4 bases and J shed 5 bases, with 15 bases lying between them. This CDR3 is CASSPVVQGETQYF. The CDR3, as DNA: TGTGCCAGCAGCCCAGTAGTGCAAGGGGAGACCCAGTACTTC.

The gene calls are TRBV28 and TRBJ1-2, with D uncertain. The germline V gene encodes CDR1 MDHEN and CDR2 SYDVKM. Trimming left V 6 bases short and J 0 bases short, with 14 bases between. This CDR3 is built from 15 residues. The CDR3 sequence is CASRQTGRANYGYTF. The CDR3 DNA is TGTGCCAGCAGACAAACGGGTCGAGCTAACTATGGCTACACCTTC.

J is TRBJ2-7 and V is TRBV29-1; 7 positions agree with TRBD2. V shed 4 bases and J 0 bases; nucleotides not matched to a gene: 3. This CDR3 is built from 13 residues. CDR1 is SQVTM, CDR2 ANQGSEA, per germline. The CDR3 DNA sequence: TGCAGCGTTGTTGCGGGAGTCTCCTACGAGCAGTACTTC. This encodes CSVVAGVSYEQYF.

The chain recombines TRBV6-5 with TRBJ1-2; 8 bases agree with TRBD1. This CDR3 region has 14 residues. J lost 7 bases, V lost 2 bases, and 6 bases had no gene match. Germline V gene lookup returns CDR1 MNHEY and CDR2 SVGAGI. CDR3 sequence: CASSYPGGGGGYTF. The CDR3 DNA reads TGTGCCAGCAGTTACCCAGGGGGCGGTGGTGGCTACACCTTC.

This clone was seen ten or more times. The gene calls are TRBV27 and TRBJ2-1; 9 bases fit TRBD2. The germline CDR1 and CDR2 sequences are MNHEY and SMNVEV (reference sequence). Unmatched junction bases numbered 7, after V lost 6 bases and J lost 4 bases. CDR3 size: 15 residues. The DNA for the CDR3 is TGTGCCAGCAGCCTTCTTGCGGGGGGGTACAATGAGCAGTTCTTC. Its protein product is CASSLLAGGYNEQFF.

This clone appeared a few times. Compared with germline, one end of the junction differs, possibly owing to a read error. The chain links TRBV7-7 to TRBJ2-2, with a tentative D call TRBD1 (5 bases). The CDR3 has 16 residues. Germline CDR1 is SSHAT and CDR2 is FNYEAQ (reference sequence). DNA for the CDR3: TGTGCTAGCAGTCAAGTTGCCCCAGGGATCACCGGGGAGCTGTTTTTT. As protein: CASSQVAPGITGELFF.

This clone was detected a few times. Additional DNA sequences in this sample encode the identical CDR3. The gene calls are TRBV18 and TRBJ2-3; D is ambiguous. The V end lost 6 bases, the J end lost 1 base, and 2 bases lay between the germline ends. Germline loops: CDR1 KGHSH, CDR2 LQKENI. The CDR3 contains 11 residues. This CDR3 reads CASSRTDTQYF. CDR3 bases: TGTGCCAGCTCGCGCACAGATACGCAGTATTTT.

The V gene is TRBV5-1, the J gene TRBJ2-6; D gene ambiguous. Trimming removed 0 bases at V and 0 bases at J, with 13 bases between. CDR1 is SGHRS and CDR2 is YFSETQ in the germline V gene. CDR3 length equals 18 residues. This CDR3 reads CASSLASSLSSGANVLTF. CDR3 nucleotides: TGCGCCAGCAGCTTGGCTTCCAGTCTTTCCTCTGGGGCCAACGTCCTGACTTTC.

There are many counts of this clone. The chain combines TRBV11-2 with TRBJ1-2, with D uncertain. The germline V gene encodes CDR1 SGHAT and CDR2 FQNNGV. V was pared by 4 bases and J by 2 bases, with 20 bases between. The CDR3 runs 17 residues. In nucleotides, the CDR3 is TGTGCCAGCAGCTCAACGTTGCTGAGTGGTAGGAACTATGGCTACACCTTC. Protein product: CASSSTLLSGRNYGYTF.

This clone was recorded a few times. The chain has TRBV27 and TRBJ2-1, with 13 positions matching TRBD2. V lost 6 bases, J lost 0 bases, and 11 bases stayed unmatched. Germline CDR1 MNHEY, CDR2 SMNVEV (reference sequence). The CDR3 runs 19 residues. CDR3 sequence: CASSLRRGLAGLSYNEQFF. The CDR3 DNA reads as TGTGCCAGCAGCCTACGGCGGGGACTAGCGGGACTCTCCTACAATGAGCAGTTCTTC.

The DNA for the CDR3 is TGTGCCTGGACCCGGGACAGCCGTGAGCAGTTCTTC. Its translation is CAWTRDSREQFF. V gene TRBV30 combines with J gene TRBJ2-1; TRBD1 aligns across 7 bases. V shed 4 bases, J shed 9 bases, and the junction held 6 bases outside the gene matches. Germline lookup yields CDR1 GTSNPN and CDR2 SVGIG (reference sequence). The CDR3 runs to 12 residues.

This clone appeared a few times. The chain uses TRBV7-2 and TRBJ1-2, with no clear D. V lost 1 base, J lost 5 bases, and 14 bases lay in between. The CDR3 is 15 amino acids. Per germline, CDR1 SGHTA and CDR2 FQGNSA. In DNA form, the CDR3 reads TGTGCCAGCAGCTTAGGCCGGGGAGCCCCATATGGCTACACCTTC. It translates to CASSLGRGAPYGYTF.

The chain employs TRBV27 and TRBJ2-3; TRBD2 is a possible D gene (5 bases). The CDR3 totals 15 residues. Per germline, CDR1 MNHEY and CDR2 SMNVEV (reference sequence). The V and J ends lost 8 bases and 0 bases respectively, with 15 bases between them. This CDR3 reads CASQGRAPSTDTQYF. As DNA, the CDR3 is TGTGCCAGCCAAGGGCGGGCCCCTAGCACAGATACGCAGTATTTT.

Here the CDR3 reads CASSYRPGQFFGYTF. The CDR3 DNA sequence: TGTGCCAGCAGTTATCGGCCGGGACAGTTTTTTGGCTACACCTTC. This chain links TRBV6-5 with TRBJ1-2; 7 nucleotides match TRBD1. The CDR3 has 15 amino acids. Germline assignment: CDR1 MNHEY and CDR2 SVGAGI. Losses at the gene ends were 3 bases for V and 7 bases for J; bases not matched to a gene: 11.

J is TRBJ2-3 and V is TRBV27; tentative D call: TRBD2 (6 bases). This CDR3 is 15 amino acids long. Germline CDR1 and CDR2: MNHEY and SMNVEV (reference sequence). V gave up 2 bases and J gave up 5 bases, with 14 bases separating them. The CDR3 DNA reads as TGTGCCAGCAGTTTAGGAGGGCTGGGGAGAGATACGCAGTATTTT. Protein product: CASSLGGLGRDTQYF.

CDR3 protein: CSTRQGEANEQFF. The CDR3 nucleotides read TGCAGCACAAGACAGGGTGAGGCCAATGAGCAGTTCTTC. The chain combines TRBV29-1 with TRBJ2-1, with 7 bases aligning to TRBD1. This CDR3 has 13 amino acids. V trimming: 8 bases; J trimming: 6 bases; junction bases outside the gene matches: 10. Germline CDR1 and CDR2: SQVTM and ANQGSEA.